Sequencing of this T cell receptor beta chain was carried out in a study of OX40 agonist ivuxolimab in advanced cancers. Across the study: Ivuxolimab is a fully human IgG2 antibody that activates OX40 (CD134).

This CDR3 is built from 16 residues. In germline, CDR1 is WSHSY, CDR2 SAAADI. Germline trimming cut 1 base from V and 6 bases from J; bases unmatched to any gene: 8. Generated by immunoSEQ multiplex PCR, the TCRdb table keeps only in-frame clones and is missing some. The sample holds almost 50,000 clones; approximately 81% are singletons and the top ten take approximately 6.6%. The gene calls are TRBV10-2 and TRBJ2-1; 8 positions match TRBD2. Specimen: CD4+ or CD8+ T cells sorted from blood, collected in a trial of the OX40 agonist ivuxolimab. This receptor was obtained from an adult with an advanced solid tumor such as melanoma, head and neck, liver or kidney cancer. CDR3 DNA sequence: TGCGCCAGCAGTGAGTTAGCGGGAAGTGTAGTCAATGAGCAGTTCTTC. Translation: CASSELAGSVVNEQFF.